The source of this T cell receptor beta chain is a study of technical replicates of blood from four donors. Sequencing used immunoSEQ multiplex PCR; TCRdb keeps in-frame clones, though not all of them. The sample lists about 68,000 clones; 95% to 97% were seen once. Germline assignment: CDR1 MDHEN and CDR2 SYDVKM. The junction had 5 bases not matched to a gene; V was cut back by 5 bases and J by 9 bases. This CDR3 has 13 amino acids. This receptor was obtained from a human donor in good health. The J gene is TRBJ1-4, the V gene TRBV28; 8 bases match TRBD1. The sequenced sample was T cells isolated from PBMCs. CDR3 in DNA: TGTGCCAGCAGTCCCCGGGACAGGAAAAAACTGTTTTTT. Translation gives CASSPRDRKKLFF. The whole variable domain, filled in from reference TRBV28 and TRBJ1-4, reads DVKVTQSSRYLVKRTGEKVFLECVQDMDHENMFWYRQDPGLGLRLIYFSYDVKMKEKGDIPEGYSVSREKKERFSLILESASTNQTSMYLCASSPRDRKKLFFGSGTQLSVL.